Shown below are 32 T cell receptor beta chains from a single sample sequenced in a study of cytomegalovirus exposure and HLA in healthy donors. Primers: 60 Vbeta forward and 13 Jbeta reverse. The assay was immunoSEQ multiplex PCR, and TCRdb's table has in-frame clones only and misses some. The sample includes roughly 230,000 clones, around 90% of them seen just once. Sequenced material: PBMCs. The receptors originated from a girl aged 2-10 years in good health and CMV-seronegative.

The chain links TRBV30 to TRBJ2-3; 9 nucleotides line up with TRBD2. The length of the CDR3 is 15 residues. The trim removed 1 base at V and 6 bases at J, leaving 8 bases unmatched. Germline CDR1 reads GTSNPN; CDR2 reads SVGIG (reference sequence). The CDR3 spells CAWSEGGRDVDTQYF. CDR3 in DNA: TGTGCCTGGAGTGAGGGCGGGAGGGACGTTGATACGCAGTATTTT.

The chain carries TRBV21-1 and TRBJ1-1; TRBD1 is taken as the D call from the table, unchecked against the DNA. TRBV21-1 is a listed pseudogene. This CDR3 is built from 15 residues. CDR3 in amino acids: CASSKRVRGNTEAFF. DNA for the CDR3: TGTGCCAGCAGCAAAAGGGTTAGGGGTAACACTGAAGCTTTCTTT.

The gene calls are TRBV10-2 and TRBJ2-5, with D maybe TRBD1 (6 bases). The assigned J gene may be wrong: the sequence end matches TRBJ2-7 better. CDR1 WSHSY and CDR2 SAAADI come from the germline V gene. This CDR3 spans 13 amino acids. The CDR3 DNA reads TGCGCCAGCAGTGAGGGACAGCCTTACGAGCAGTACTTC. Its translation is CASSEGQPYEQYF.

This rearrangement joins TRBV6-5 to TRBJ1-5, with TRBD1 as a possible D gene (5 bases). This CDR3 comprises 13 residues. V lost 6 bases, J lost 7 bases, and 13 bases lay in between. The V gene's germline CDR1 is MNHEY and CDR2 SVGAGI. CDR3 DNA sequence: TGTGCCAGCAGACCCTACACAGGCCAGCCCCAGCATTTT. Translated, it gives CASRPYTGQPQHF.

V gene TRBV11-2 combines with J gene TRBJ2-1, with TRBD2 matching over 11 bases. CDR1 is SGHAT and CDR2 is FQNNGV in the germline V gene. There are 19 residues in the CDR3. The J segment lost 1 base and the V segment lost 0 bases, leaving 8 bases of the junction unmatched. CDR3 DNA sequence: TGTGCCAGCAGCTTAGACGTTCTAGCGGGAGGCCGATCCTACAATGAGCAGTTCTTC. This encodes CASSLDVLAGGRSYNEQFF.

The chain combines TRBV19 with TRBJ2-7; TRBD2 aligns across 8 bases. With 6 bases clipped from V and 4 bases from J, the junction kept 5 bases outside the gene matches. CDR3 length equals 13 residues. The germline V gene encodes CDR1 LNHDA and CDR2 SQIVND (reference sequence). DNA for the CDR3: TGTGCCAGTAGAGCGGGACTAGGGTACGAGCAGTACTTC. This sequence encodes CASRAGLGYEQYF.

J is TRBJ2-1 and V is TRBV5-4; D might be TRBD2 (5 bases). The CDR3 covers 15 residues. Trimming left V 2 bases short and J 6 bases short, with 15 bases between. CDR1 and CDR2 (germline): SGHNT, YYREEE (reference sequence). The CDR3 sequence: CASSLGLIAGNEQFF. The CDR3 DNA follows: TGTGCCAGCAGCTTAGGTCTCATCGCGGGCAATGAGCAGTTCTTC. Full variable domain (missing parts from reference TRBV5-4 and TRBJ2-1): ETGVTQSPTHLIKTRGQQVTLRCSSQSGHNTVSWYQQALGQGPQFIFQYYREEENGRGNFPPRFSGLQFPNYSSELNVNALELDDSALYLCASSLGLIAGNEQFFGPGTRLTVL.

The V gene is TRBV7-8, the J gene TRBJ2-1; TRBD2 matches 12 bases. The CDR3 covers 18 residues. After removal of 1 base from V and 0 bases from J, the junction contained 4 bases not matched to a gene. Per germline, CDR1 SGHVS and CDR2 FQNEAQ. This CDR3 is CASSLVLAGGGSYNEQFF. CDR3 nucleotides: TGTGCCAGCAGCTTAGTTCTAGCGGGAGGGGGCTCCTACAATGAGCAGTTCTTC.

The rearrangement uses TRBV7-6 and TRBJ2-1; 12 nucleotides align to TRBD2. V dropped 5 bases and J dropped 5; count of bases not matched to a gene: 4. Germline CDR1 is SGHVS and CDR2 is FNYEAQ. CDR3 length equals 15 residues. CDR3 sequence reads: CASSRLAGENNEQFF. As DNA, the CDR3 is TGTGCCAGCAGCAGACTAGCGGGGGAAAACAATGAGCAGTTCTTC.

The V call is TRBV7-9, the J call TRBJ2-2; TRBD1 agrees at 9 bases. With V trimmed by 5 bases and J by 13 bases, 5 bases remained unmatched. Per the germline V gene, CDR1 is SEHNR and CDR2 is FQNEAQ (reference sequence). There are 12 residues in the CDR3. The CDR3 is CASSRDREWLFF. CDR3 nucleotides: TGTGCCAGCAGCCGGGACAGGGAGTGGCTGTTTTTT.

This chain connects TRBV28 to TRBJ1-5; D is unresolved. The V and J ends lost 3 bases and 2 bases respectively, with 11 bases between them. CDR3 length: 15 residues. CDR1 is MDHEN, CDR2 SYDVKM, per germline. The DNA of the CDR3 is TGTGCCAGCAGTTTCGGAGGGTCGGGCAATCAGCCCCAGCATTTT. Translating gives CASSFGGSGNQPQHF.

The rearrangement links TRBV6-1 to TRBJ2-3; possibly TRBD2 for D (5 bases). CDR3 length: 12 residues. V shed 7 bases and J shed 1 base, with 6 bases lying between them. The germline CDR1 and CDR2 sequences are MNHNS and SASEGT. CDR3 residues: CASTGGTDTQYF. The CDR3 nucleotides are TGTGCCAGCACCGGGGGCACAGATACGCAGTATTTT.

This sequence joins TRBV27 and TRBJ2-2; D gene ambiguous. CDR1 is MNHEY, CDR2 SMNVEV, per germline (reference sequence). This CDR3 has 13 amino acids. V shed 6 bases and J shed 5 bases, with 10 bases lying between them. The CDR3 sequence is CASSPFNTGELFF. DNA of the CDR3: TGTGCCAGCAGCCCCTTTAATACCGGGGAGCTGTTTTTT.

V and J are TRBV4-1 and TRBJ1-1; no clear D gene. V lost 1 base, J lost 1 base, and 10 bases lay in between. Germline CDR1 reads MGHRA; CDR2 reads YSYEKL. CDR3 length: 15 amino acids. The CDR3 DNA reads TGCGCCAGCAGCCAAGGTTTCAGAACGAACACTGAAGCTTTCTTT. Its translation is CASSQGFRTNTEAFF.

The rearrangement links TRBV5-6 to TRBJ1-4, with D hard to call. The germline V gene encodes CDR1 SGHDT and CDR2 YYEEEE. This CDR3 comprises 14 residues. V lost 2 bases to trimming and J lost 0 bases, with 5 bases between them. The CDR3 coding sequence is TGTGCCAGCAGCTTCAGCGCAACTAATGAAAAACTGTTTTTT. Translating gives CASSFSATNEKLFF.

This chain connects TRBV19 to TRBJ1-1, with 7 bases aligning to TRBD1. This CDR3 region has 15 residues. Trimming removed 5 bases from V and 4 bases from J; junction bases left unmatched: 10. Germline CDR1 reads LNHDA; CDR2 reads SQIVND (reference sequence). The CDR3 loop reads CASSLQGSLVTEAFF. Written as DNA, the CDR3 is TGTGCCAGTAGTTTACAGGGGAGTTTGGTCACTGAAGCTTTCTTT.

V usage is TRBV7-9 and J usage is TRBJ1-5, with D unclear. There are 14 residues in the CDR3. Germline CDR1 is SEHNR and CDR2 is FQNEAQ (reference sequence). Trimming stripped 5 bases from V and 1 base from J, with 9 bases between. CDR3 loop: CASSVRESNQPQHF. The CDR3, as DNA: TGTGCCAGCAGCGTACGGGAAAGCAATCAGCCCCAGCATTTT.

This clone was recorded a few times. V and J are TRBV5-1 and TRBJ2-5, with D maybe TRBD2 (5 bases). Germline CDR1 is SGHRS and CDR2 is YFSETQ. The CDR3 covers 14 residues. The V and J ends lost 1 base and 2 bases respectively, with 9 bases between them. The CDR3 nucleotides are TGCGCCAGCAGCTTGTCCGGGATTCAAGAGACCCAGTACTTC. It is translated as CASSLSGIQETQYF.

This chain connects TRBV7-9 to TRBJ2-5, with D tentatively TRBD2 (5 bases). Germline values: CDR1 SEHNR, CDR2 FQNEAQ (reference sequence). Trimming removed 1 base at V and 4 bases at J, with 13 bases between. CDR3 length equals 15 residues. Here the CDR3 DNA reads TGTGCCAGCAGCTTAGGTGATAGCGTGGGAGAGACCCAGTACTTC. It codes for CASSLGDSVGETQYF.

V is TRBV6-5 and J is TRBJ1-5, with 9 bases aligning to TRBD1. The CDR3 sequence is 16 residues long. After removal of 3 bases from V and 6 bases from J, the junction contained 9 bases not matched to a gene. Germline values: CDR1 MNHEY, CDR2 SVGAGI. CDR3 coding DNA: TGTGCCAGCAGTTATATTACAGGGGGCTTGCTTCAGCCCCAGCATTTT. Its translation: CASSYITGGLLQPQHF.

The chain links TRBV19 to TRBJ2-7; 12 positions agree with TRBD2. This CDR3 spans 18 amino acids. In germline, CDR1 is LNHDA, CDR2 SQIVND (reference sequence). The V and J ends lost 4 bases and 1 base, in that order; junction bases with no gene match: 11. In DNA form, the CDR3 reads TGTGCCAGTAGTAACCTCCTAGCGGGAGGGGGTAGGTCCTACGAGCAGTACTTC. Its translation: CASSNLLAGGGRSYEQYF. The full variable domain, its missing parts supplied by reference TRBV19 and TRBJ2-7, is DGGITQSPKYLFRKEGQNVTLSCEQNLNHDAMYWYRQDPGQGLRLIYYSQIVNDFQKGDIAEGYSVSREKKESFPLTVTSAQKNPTAFYLCASSNLLAGGGRSYEQYFGPGTRLTVT.

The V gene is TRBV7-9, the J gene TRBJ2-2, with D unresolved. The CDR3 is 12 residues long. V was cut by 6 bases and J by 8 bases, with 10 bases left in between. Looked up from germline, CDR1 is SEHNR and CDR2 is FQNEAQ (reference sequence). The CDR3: CASRRRGGELFF. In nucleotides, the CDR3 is TGTGCCAGCAGGCGGCGTGGTGGGGAGCTGTTTTTT.

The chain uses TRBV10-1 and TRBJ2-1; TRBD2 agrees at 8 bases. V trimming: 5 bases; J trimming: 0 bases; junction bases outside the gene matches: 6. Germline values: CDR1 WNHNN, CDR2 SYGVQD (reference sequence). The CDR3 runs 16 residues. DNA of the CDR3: TGCGCCAGCAGTCGGGAGCGGGAGCCCTCCTACAATGAGCAGTTCTTC. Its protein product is CASSREREPSYNEQFF.

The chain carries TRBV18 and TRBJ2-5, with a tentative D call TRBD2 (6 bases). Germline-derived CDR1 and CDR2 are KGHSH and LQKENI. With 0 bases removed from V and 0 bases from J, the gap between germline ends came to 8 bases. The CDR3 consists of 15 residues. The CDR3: CASSPPGGHQETQYF. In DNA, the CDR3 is TGTGCCAGCTCACCACCGGGAGGACACCAAGAGACCCAGTACTTC.

The CDR3 reads CASSPPGSYYEQYF. DNA for the CDR3: TGTGCCAGCTCACCCCCGGGGAGCTACTACGAGCAGTACTTC. This chain uses TRBV18 with TRBJ2-7; possible D gene TRBD2, 5 bases. Germline V gene data show CDR1 as KGHSH and CDR2 as LQKENI. The V end lost 3 bases, the J end lost 3 bases, and 12 bases lay between the germline ends. The CDR3 totals 14 residues.

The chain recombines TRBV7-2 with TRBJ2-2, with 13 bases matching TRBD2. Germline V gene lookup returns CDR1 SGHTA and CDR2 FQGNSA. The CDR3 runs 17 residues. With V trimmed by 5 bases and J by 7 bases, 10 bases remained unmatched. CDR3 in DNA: TGTGCCAGCAGCCCGGGGGGACTAGCGGGACACGGCGGGGAGCTGTTTTTT. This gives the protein CASSPGGLAGHGGELFF.

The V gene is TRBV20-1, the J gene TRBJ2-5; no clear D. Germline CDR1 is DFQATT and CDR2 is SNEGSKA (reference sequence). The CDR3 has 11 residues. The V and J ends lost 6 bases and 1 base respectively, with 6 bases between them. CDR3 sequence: CSATVQETQYF. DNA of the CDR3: TGCAGTGCCACGGTCCAAGAGACCCAGTACTTC.

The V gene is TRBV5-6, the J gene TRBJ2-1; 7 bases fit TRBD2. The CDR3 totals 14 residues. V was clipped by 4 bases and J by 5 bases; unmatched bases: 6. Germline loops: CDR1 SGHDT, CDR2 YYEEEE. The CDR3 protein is CASSAGLGDNEQFF. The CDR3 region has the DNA TGTGCCAGCAGCGCCGGACTAGGAGACAATGAGCAGTTCTTC.

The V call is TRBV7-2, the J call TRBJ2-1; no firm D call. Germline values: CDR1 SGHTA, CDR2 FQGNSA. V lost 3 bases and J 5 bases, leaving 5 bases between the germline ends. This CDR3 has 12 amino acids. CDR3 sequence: CASSFIDNEQFF. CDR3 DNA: TGTGCCAGCAGCTTCATAGACAATGAGCAGTTCTTC.

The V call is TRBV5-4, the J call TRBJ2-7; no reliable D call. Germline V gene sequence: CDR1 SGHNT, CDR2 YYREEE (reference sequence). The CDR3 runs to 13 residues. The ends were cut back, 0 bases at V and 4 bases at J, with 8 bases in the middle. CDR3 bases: TGTGCCAGCAGCTTGGGGCAGTTATACGAGCAGTACTTC. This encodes CASSLGQLYEQYF.

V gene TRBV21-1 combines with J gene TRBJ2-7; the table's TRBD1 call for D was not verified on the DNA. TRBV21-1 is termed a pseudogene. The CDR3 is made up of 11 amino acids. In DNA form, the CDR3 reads TGTGCCAGCACTCAGGGGCACGAGCAGTACTTC. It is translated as CASTQGHEQYF.

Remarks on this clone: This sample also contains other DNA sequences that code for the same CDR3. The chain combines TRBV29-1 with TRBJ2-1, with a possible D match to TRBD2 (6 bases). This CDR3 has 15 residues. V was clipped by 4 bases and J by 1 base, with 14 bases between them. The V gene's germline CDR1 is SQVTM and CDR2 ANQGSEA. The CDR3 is CSVGGEANSYNEQFF. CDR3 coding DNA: TGCAGCGTTGGGGGGGAGGCTAATTCCTACAATGAGCAGTTCTTC.